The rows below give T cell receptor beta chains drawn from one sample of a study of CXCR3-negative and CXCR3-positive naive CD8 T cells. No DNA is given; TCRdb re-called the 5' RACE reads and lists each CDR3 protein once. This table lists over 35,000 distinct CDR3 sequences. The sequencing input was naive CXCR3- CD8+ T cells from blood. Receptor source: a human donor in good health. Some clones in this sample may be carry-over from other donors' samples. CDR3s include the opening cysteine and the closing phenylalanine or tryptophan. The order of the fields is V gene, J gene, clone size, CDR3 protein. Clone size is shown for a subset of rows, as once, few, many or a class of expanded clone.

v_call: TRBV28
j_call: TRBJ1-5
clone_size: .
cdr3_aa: CASRRGSNQPQHF

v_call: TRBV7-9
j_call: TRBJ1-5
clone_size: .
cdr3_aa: CASSKNPPVRGWPQHF

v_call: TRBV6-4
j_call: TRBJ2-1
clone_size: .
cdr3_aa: CASSVGDKCEQFF

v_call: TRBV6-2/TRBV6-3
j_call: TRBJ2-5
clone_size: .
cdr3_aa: CASSYGGLGETQYF

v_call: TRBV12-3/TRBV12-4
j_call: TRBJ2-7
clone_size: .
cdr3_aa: CASTPHSGGAREQYF

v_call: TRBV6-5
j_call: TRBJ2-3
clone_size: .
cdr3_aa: CASSSSGTQYF

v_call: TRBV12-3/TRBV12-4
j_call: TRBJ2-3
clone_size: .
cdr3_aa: CASRRDRDGDTQYF

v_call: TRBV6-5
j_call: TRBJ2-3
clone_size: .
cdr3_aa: CASSLRELGDTQYF

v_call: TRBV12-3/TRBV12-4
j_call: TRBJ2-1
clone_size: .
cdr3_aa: CASSSGGAWNEQFF

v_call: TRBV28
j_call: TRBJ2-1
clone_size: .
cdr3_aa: CASGEADSYNEQFF

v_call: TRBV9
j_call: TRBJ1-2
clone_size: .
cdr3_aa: CASSVGQDYGYTF

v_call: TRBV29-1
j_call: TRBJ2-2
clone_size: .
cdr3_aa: CSVEFGTGGHTGELFF

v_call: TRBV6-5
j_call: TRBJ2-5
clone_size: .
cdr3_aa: CASSPGGGDTQYF

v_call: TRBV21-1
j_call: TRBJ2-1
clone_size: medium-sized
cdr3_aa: CALPRQLYNEQFF

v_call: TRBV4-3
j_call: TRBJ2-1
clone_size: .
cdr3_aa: CASSQEGAPRDYNEQFF

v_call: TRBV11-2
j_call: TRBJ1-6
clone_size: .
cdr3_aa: CASSQDRQDYPNSPLHF

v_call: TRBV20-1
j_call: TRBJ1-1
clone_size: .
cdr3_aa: CSLAGWGNTEAFF

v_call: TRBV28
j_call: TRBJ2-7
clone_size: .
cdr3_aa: CASSPRQEPSYEQYF

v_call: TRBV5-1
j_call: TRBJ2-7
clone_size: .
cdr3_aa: CASSLAGQDRGVYEQYF

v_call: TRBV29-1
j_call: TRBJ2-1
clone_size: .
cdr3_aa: CSVTGDLDEQFF

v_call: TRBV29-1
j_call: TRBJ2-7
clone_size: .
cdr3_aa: CSVVGSTYEQYF

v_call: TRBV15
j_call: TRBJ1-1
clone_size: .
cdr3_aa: CATSRGEDREAFF

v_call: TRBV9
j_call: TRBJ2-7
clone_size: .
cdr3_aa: CASSAEGVSGEQYF

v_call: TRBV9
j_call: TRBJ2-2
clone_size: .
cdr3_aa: CASSVSGVPGELFF

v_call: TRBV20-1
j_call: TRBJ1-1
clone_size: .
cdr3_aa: CSARGGPGGDTEAFF

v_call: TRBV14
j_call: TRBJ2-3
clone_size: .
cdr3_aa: CASTPGGDTQYF

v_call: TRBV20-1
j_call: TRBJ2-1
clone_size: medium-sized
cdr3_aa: CSASSGTSSYNEQFF

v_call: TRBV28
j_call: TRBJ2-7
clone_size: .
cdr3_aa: CASINFFLASYEQYF

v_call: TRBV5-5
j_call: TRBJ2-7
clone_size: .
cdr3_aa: CASSSGLAGGLSGYEQYF

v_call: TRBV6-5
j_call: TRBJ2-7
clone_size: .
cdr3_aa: CASSWGQGIYEQYF

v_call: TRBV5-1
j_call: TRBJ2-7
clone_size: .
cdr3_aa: CASSLVAGPYEQYF

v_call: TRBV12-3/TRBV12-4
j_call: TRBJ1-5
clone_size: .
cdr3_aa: CASSQDSVPQHF

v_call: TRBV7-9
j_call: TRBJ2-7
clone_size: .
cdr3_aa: CASSPSTSGIYEQYF

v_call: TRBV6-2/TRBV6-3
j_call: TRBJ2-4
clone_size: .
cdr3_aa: CASSQNAGRVPKNIQYF

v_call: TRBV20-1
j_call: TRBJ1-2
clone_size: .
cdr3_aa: CSARDPVDGGGYGYTF

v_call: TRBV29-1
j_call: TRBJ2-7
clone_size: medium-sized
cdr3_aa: CSVYVLDKGPYEQYF

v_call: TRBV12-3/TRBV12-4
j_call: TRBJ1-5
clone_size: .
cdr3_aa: CASSFSREVFIPQHF

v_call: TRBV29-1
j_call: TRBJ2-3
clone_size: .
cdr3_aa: CSATGGTDTQYF

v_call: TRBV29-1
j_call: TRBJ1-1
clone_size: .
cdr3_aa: CSVPGDYMNTEAFF

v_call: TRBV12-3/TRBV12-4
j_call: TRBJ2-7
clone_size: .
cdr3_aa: CASRSRGTSAYEQYF

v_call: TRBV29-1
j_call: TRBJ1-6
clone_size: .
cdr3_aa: CSVLGQGDNSPLHF

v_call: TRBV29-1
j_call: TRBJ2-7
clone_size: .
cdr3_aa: CSGISGRGYEQYF

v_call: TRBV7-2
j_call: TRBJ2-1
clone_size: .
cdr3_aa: CASSLRLDSNEQFF

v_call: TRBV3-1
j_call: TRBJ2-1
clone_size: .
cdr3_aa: CASSQDGGASEQFF

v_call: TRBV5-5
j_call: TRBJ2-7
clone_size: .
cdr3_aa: CASSPGTGTYEQYF

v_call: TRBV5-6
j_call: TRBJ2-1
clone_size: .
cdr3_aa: CASSPGSGEQFF

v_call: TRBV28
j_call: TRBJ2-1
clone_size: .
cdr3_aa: CASSFELAGYNEQFF

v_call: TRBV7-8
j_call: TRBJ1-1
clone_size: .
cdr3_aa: CASSLGPLTENTEAFF

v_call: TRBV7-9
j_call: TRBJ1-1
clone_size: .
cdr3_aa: CASSLGRSNTEAFF

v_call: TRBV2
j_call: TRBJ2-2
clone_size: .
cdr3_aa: CASSGDSVDTGELFF

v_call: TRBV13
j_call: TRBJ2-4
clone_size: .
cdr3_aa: CASSSGGAAKNIQYF

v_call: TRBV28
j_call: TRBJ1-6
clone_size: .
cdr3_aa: CASSFVGGGNSPLHF

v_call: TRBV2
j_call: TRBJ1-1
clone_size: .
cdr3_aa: CASRPLNTEAFF

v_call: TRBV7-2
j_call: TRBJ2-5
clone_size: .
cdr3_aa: CASSPGPPAQYF

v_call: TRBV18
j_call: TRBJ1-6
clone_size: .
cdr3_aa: CASSGIGIASPLHF

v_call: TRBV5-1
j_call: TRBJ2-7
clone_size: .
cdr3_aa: CASSFGYTDYEQYF

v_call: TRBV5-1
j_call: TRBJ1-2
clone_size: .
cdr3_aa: CASSLASGTGGDGYTF

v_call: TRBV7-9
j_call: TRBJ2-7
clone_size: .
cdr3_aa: CASSFAGTSYEQYF

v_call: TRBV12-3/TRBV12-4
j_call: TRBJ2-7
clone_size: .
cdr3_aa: CASRLAGRASYEQYF

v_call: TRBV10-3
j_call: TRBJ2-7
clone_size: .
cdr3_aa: CAIWSPGTYEQYF